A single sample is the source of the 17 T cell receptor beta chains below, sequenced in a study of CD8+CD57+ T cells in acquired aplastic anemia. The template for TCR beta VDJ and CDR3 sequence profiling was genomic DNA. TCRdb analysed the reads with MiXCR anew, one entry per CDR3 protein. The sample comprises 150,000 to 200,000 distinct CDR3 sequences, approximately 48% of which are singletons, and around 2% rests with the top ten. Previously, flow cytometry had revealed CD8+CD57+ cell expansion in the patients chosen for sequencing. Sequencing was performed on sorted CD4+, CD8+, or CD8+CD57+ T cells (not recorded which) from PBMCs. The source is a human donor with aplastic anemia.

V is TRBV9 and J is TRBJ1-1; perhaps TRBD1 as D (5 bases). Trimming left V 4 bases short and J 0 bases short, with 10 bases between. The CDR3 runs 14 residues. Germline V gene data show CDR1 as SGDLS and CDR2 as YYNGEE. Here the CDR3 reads CASSMGQVNTEAFF. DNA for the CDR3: TGTGCCAGCAGCATGGGGCAGGTGAACACTGAAGCTTTCTTT.

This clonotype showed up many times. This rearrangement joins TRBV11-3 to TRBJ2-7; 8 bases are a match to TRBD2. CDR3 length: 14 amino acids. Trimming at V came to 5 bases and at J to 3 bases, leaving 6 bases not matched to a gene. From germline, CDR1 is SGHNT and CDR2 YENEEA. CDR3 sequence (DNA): TGTGCCAGCAGCCGAACGGGACTAGACTACGAGCAGTACTTC. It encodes CASSRTGLDYEQYF.

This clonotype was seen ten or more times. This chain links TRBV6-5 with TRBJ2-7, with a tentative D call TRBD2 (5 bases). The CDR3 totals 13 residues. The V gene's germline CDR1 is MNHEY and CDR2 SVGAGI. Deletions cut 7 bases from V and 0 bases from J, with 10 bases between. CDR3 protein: CASKTSSSYEQYF. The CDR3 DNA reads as TGTGCCAGCAAAACTAGTTCCTCCTACGAGCAGTACTTC.

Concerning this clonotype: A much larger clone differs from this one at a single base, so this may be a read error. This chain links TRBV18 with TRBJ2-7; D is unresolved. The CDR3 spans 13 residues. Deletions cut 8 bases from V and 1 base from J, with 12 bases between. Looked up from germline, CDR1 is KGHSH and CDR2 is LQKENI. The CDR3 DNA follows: TGTGCCAGCCCCGCACCAGGATCCTACGAGCAGTACTTC. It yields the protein CASPAPGSYEQYF. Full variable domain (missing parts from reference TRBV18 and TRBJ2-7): NAGVMQNPRHLVRRRGQEARLRCSPMKGHSHVYWYRQLPEEGLKFMVYLQKENIIDESGMPKERFSAEFPKEGPSILRIQQVVRGDSAAYFCASPAPGSYEQYFGPGTRLTVT.

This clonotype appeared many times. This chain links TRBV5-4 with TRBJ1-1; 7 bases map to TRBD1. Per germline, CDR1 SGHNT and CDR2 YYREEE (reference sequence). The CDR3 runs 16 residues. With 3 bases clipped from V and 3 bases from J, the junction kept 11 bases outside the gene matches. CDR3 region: CASSSGDRGGDTEAFF. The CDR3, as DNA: TGTGCCAGCAGCTCTGGGGACAGAGGTGGGGACACTGAAGCTTTCTTT.

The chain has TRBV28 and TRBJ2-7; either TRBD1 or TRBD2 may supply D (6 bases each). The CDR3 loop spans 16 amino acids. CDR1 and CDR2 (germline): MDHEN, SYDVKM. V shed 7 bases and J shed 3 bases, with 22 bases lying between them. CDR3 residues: CASTTLLGGPNYEQYF. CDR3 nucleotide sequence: TGTGCCAGCACCACCCTCTTGGGGGGCCCTAACTACGAGCAGTACTTC.

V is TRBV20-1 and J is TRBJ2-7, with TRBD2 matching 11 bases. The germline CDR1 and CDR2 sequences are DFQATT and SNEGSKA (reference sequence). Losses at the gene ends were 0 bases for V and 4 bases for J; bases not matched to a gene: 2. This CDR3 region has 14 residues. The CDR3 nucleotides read TGCAGTGCTAGAGATTGGACTAGCGGGTACGAGCAGTACTTC. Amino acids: CSARDWTSGYEQYF.

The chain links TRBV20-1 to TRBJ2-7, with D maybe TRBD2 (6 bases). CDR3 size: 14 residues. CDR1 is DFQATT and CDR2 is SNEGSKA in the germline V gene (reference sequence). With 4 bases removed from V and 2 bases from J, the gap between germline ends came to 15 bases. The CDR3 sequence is CSAIGRENTYEQYF. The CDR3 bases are TGCAGTGCTATAGGACGGGAGAACACCTACGAGCAGTACTTC.

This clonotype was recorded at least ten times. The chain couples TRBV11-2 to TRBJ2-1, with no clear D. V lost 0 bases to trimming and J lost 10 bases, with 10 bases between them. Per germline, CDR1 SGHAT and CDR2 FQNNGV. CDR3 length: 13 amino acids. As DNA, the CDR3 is TGTGCCAGCAGCTTAGAGCCCCCAGGCGAGCAGTTCTTC. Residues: CASSLEPPGEQFF.

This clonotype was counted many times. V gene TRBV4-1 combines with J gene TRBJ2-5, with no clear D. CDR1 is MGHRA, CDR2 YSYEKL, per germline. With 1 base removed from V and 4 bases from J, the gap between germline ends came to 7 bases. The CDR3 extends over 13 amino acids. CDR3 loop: CASSQVTAETQYF. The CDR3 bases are TGCGCCAGCAGCCAAGTCACAGCAGAGACCCAGTACTTC.

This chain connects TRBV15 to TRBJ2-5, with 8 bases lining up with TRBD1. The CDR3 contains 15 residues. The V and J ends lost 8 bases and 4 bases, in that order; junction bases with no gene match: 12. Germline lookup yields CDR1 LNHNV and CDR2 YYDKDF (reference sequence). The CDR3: CATGASRDRGETQYF. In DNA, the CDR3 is TGTGCCACCGGTGCTTCGAGAGACAGGGGAGAGACCCAGTACTTC.

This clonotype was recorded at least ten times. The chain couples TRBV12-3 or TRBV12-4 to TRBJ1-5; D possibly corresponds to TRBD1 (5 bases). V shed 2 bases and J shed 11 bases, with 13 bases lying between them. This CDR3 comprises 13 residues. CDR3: CASSLPYRDAQHF. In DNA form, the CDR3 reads TGTGCCAGCAGTTTACCCTACCGGGACGCCCAGCATTTT.

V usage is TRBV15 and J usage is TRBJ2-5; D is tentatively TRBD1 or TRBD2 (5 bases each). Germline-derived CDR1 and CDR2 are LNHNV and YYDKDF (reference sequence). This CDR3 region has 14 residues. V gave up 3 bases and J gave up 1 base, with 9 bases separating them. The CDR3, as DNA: TGTGCCACCAGCAGCGCCGGGACCCAAGAGACCCAGTACTTC. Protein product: CATSSAGTQETQYF.

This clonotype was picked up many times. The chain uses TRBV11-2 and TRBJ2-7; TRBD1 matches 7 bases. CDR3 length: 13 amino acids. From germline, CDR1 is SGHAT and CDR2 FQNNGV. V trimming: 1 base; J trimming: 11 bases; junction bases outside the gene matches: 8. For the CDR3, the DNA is TGTGCCAGCAGCTTAGGGTTCCTCGGGACAGAGTACTTC. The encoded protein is CASSLGFLGTEYF.

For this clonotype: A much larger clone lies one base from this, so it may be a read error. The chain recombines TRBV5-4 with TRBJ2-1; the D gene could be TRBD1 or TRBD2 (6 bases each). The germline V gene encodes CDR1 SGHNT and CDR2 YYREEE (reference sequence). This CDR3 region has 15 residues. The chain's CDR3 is CASSLGRGIYSEQFF. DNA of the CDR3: TGTGCCAGCAGCTTGGGGAGGGGGATTTACAGTGAGCAGTTCTTC.

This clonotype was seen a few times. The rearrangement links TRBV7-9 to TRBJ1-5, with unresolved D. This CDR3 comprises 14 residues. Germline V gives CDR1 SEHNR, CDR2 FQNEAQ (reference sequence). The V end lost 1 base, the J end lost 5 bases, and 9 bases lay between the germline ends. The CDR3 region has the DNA TGTGCCAGCAGCTTAGTAGGAGAACATCAGCCCCAGCATTTT. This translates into CASSLVGEHQPQHF.

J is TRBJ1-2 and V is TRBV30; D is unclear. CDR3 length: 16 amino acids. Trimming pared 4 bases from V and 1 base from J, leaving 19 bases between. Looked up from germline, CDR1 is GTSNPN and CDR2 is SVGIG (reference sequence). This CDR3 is CAWKVSRITVNYGYTF. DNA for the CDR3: TGTGCCTGGAAGGTTTCGAGGATAACCGTTAACTATGGCTACACCTTC.